Shown below are 21 T cell receptor beta chains from a single sample sequenced in a study of metastatic and nonmetastatic thyroid tumors. TCRdb reprocessed the PCR reads via MiXCR. The sample consists of tens of thousands of clones, roughly 19% of them appearing once. Not a single patient had been given any form of treatment at any point before undergoing thyroid surgery. Sequencing used blood. The receptors derive from a female donor with papillary thyroid cancer or a benign thyroid nodule (not recorded which). Some clones in this sample may be carry-over from other donors' samples.

This clone was seen once. This sequence joins TRBV7-8 and TRBJ2-7, with D hard to call. The CDR3 covers 16 residues. The V end lost 1 base, the J end lost 1 base, and 14 bases lay between the germline ends. From germline, CDR1 is SGHVS and CDR2 FQNEAQ. Here the CDR3 reads CASSLGVGRRSYEQYF. The CDR3 DNA reads as TGTGCCAGCAGCTTAGGAGTAGGAAGGAGATCCTACGAGCAGTACTTC.

This clone is termed medium-sized. This chain uses TRBV6-5 with TRBJ2-7, with a tentative D call TRBD1 (6 bases). Germline assignment: CDR1 MNHEY and CDR2 SVGAGI. Trimming took 0 bases from V and 7 from J, leaving 13 bases between them. The length of the CDR3 is 14 residues. CDR3 amino acids: CASSYSIRGDEQYF. Written as DNA, the CDR3 is TGTGCCAGCAGTTACTCGATCAGGGGCGATGAGCAGTACTTC.

This clone was observed a handful of times. This CDR3 reads CASSSGTIVSGYTF. The CDR3 bases are TGTGCCAGTAGTTCCGGGACAATTGTCTCCGGCTACACCTTC. This chain connects TRBV19 to TRBJ1-2; maybe TRBD1 (6 bases). Germline V gives CDR1 LNHDA, CDR2 SQIVND (reference sequence). CDR3 length equals 14 residues. With 5 bases removed from V and 8 bases from J, the gap between germline ends came to 18 bases.

A few counts support this clone. The chain uses TRBV28 and TRBJ2-7; 7 positions match TRBD1. With 7 bases clipped from V and 3 bases from J, the junction kept 3 bases outside the gene matches. Germline CDR1 MDHEN, CDR2 SYDVKM. The CDR3 runs to 12 residues. CDR3 sequence: CASIGDSYEQYF. CDR3 nucleotide sequence: TGTGCCAGCATCGGGGACAGCTACGAGCAGTACTTC.

This chain links TRBV20-1 with TRBJ2-7, with D possibly called TRBD1 or TRBD2 (6 bases each). Trimming shortened V by 2 bases and J by 2 bases, and 19 bases separated the two germline ends. Germline lookup yields CDR1 DFQATT and CDR2 SNEGSKA (reference sequence). This CDR3 is 16 amino acids long. The CDR3 region is CSARLASRGPTYEQYF. The CDR3 coding sequence is TGCAGTGCTAGACTGGCTAGTCGGGGGCCTACCTACGAGCAGTACTTC.

This clone has at least ten counts. The genes are TRBV27 and TRBJ2-5, with 8 bases lining up with TRBD1. Germline CDR1 and CDR2: MNHEY and SMNVEV (reference sequence). This CDR3 spans 16 amino acids. V was clipped by 4 bases and J by 1 base; unmatched bases: 8. The CDR3 nucleotides are TGTGCCAGCAGTTCCTCGACTACAGGGGGCCAAGAGACCCAGTACTTC. Translating gives CASSSSTTGGQETQYF.

This clone was observed at least ten times. V and J are TRBV30 and TRBJ2-3; TRBD2 might be the D (5 bases). Germline V gives CDR1 GTSNPN, CDR2 SVGIG (reference sequence). CDR3 length equals 13 residues. The V end lost 2 bases, the J end lost 4 bases, and 10 bases lay between the germline ends. The CDR3 loop reads CAWSYFSADTQYF. DNA for the CDR3: TGTGCCTGGAGTTATTTTAGCGCAGATACGCAGTATTTT. Variable domain in full (rest from reference TRBV30 and TRBJ2-3): SQTIHQWPATLVQPVGSPLSLECTVEGTSNPNLYWYRQAAGRGLQLLFYSVGIGQISSEVPQNLSASRPQDRQFILSSKKLLLSDSGFYLCAWSYFSADTQYFGPGTRLTVL.

This clone has ten or more counts. The chain combines TRBV12-3 or TRBV12-4 with TRBJ1-1; D remains unclear. The CDR3 loop spans 13 amino acids. Between the trimmed V and J ends, which lost 6 bases and 1 base, there was a span of 9 bases. The DNA for the CDR3 is TGTGCCAGCAGCCGCCGACAGAACACTGAAGCTTTCTTT. Translating gives CASSRRQNTEAFF.

The sample holds a few counts of this clone. This chain connects TRBV6-1 to TRBJ2-1, with D perhaps matching TRBD2 (6 bases). This CDR3 is built from 15 residues. CDR1 MNHNS and CDR2 SASEGT come from the germline V gene. V was clipped by 0 bases and J by 8 bases, with 14 bases between them. The CDR3 nucleotides are TGTGCCAGCAGTGAAGCTCGGGAGAGAGTTGATGAGCAGTTCTTC. It is translated as CASSEARERVDEQFF.

V is TRBV20-1 and J is TRBJ1-5; no clear D gene. Per the germline V gene, CDR1 is DFQATT and CDR2 is SNEGSKA (reference sequence). The CDR3 runs to 15 residues. Deletions cut 3 bases from V and 2 bases from J, with 14 bases between. DNA of the CDR3: TGCAGTGCTAGCAACGTGGCTGGGGGCAATCAGCCCCAGCATTTT. Protein: CSASNVAGGNQPQHF.

This clone was seen at least ten times. A much larger clone differs from this one at a single base, so this may be a read error. DNA of the CDR3: TGTGCCAGCAGTTTAGCACCGACCACCGGGGAGCTGTTTTTT. As protein: CASSLAPTTGELFF. V and J are TRBV12-3 or TRBV12-4 and TRBJ2-2; D call uncertain. The CDR3 contains 14 residues. The ends were cut back, 0 bases at V and 4 bases at J, with 6 bases in the middle.

This clone showed up many times. The same CDR3 can be traced to other DNA sequences in this sample. This chain links TRBV4-2 with TRBJ2-2; tentative D call: TRBD2 (5 bases). Germline values: CDR1 LGHNA, CDR2 YNFKEQ. The V end was cut by 0 bases, the J end by 7 bases, with 9 bases between. This CDR3 is built from 14 residues. The CDR3 loop is CASSQDSGNGELFF. CDR3 DNA sequence: TGTGCCAGCAGCCAAGACTCGGGGAACGGGGAGCTGTTTTTT.

Comment on this clone: A much larger clone differs from this one at a single base, so this may be a read error. The sample carries other DNA sequences with the same CDR3. The rearrangement joins TRBV29-1 to TRBJ2-4; possible D gene TRBD2, 7 bases. The germline V and J ends were trimmed by 4 bases and 7 bases, with 17 bases remaining between them. From germline, CDR1 is SQVTM and CDR2 ANQGSEA. This CDR3 spans 14 amino acids. CDR3 bases: TGCAGCGTTGGAATCGGGGGGCTAGGGAACATTCAGTACTTC. It is translated as CSVGIGGLGNIQYF. The full variable domain, rest sourced from reference TRBV29-1 and TRBJ2-4, is SAVISQKPSRDICQRGTSLTIQCQVDSQVTMMFWYRQQPGQSLTLIATANQGSEATYESGFVIDKFPISRPNLTFSTLTVSNMSPEDSSIYLCSVGIGGLGNIQYFGAGTRLSVL.

This sequence joins TRBV2 and TRBJ2-2, with 7 positions matching TRBD1. The CDR3 is 13 amino acids. Germline assignment: CDR1 SNHLY and CDR2 FYNNEI. V lost 4 bases and J lost 6; bases outside the gene matches: 2. The CDR3 loop reads CASSGDRPGELFF. The CDR3 DNA follows: TGTGCCAGCAGTGGGGACAGACCCGGGGAGCTGTTTTTT.

This chain joins TRBV20-1 and TRBJ2-7; 7 positions agree with TRBD2. The CDR3 length is 12 residues. V was pared by 4 bases and J by 3 bases, with 3 bases of the junction left unmatched. CDR1 is DFQATT and CDR2 is SNEGSKA in the germline V gene (reference sequence). The CDR3 coding sequence is TGCAGTGCTATATCTAGCGGCTACGAGCAGTACTTC. It specifies CSAISSGYEQYF.

This clone has a count of ten or more. The chain links TRBV19 to TRBJ2-7, with D possibly called TRBD1 or TRBD2 (6 bases each). CDR1 is LNHDA and CDR2 is SQIVND in the germline V gene (reference sequence). This CDR3 is built from 15 residues. Between the trimmed V and J ends, which lost 3 bases and 2 bases, there was a span of 14 bases. The DNA for the CDR3 is TGTGCCAGTAGTATTGGAGGGACATTTGCCTACGAGCAGTACTTC. Encoded protein: CASSIGGTFAYEQYF.

This clone has ten or more counts. The V gene is TRBV15, the J gene TRBJ1-5; D ambiguous. The germline CDR1 and CDR2 sequences are LNHNV and YYDKDF (reference sequence). The V gene lost 1 base and the J gene lost 6 bases, with 19 bases spanning the gap. This CDR3 has 17 residues. The DNA of the CDR3 is TGTGCCACCAGCAGAGGCGGGCGGGGAGTTTATCTTCAGCCCCAGCATTTT. This codes for CATSRGGRGVYLQPQHF.

This clone was counted at least ten times. The V gene is TRBV20-1, the J gene TRBJ1-5; D call uncertain. V lost 6 bases, J lost 3 bases, and 18 bases lay in between. CDR1 and CDR2 from the germline V gene are DFQATT and SNEGSKA (reference sequence). The CDR3 totals 15 residues. CDR3 DNA sequence: TGCAGTGCCAAGAACCCGGGGAGGAACAATCAGCCCCAGCATTTT. Translating it yields CSAKNPGRNNQPQHF.

The chain employs TRBV6-1 and TRBJ2-1; 7 positions match TRBD2. This CDR3 contains 15 residues. V lost 7 bases, J lost 7 bases, and 13 bases stayed unmatched. Germline CDR1 MNHNS, CDR2 SASEGT. For the CDR3, the DNA is TGTGCCAGCATGAAAAGGTGGCGGGAGAAGAATGAGCAGTTCTTC. It translates to CASMKRWREKNEQFF.

The CDR3 region has the DNA TGTGCCAGCACCCTTCAAGCGGGAACCTACGAGCAGTACTTC. This translates into CASTLQAGTYEQYF. This chain uses TRBV7-8 with TRBJ2-7; 7 bases match TRBD2. With 7 bases clipped from V and 2 bases from J, the junction kept 8 bases outside the gene matches. The CDR3 has 14 amino acids. Germline-derived CDR1 and CDR2 are SGHVS and FQNEAQ.

The chain has TRBV6-2 or TRBV6-3 and TRBJ2-1, with 11 bases that match TRBD2. Trimming cost V 8 bases and J 6 bases; bases outside gene matches: 9. CDR3 size: 15 residues. The germline V gene has CDR1 MNHEY and CDR2 SVGEGT. DNA for the CDR3: TGTGCCAGCGGCCCCGGTACTAGCGGGAGCAATGAGCAGTTCTTC. Protein: CASGPGTSGSNEQFF.